This T cell receptor (beta chain) stems from a study of Ad26.COV2.S vaccination and SARS-CoV-2 variants. Turning to the study itself: As a participant in COV1001, the donor was in the Ad26.COV2.S trial arm. Intramuscularly, Ad26.COV2.S was given either once or twice, 56 days apart. Findings and caveats of the study: Breadth of non-spike TCRs did not differ between vaccinees and placebo recipients.

In germline, CDR1 is GTSNPN, CDR2 SVGIG (reference sequence). Trimming shortened V by 7 bases and J by 2 bases, and 13 bases separated the two germline ends. The CDR3 spans 13 residues. TCRdb keeps only in-frame clones here, not all; method: immunoSEQ multiplex PCR. Found here are roughly 510,000 clones, 70% to 90% of them singletons; the top ten hold 10% to 15%. Treatment given: about 20 received Ad26.COV2.S at low or high dose, single or two shots; about 5 received placebo; per-sample allocation not given. Sampling occurred on day 63 after the first vaccine or placebo injection. About this clone itself: Its target is not known.

Source: peripheral blood, taken in a trial of Ad26.COV2.S vaccine versus placebo. The TCR comes from a person between 18 and 65 years old who received the Ad26.COV2.S COVID-19 vaccine or a placebo. This sequence joins TRBV30 and TRBJ2-3; perhaps TRBD1 as D (5 bases). This CDR3 reads CASMGLITDTQYF. DNA for the CDR3: TGTGCCTCAATGGGGCTCATCACAGATACGCAGTATTTT.